Listed below are T cell receptor beta chains from one sample, sequenced in a study of T cells in Graves' hyperthyroidism and ophthalmopathy. TCRdb processed the multiplex PCR reads anew with MiXCR; each CDR3 protein has one entry. The table has 490,000 or so distinct CDR3 sequences, under 25% seen once; the top ten hold 45% to 55%. Sequenced sample: blood. The receptors shown here come from a woman aged 70-85 years with Graves' ophthalmopathy. The CDR3 runs from the conserved cysteine through the conserved F or W. A D gene is named only where the DNA matches it firmly. Clone size is stated in some rows and not others, as once, few, many or a class when expanded.

v_call: TRBV20-1; d_call: TRBD1; clone_size: few; j_call: TRBJ1-3; cdr3_aa: CSANDRGRGNTIYF; cdr3_nt: TGCAGTGCTAATGACAGGGGAAGAGGAAACACCATATATTTT
v_call: TRBV6-1; d_call: .; clone_size: .; j_call: TRBJ1-5; cdr3_aa: CASSGAGSNQPQHF; cdr3_nt: TGTGCCAGCAGTGGGGCAGGAAGCAATCAGCCCCAGCATTTT
v_call: TRBV5-1; d_call: .; clone_size: many; j_call: TRBJ1-1; cdr3_aa: CASSPRPVSMNTEAFF; cdr3_nt: TGCGCCAGCAGCCCCCGGCCAGTTTCCATGAACACTGAAGCTTTCTTT
v_call: TRBV6-2/TRBV6-3; d_call: TRBD1; clone_size: .; j_call: TRBJ2-7; cdr3_aa: CASSYSGQGVAAYEQYF; cdr3_nt: TGTGCCAGCAGTTACTCAGGACAGGGGGTTGCAGCCTACGAGCAGTACTTC
v_call: TRBV28; d_call: TRBD1; clone_size: .; j_call: TRBJ1-6; cdr3_aa: CATTPAGTVNNSPLHF; cdr3_nt: TGTGCCACCACCCCCGCGGGGACAGTAAATAATTCACCCCTCCACTTT
v_call: TRBV6-9; d_call: .; clone_size: few; j_call: TRBJ2-7; cdr3_aa: CASSSGQRTYEQYF; cdr3_nt: TGTGCCAGCAGTTCCGGACAGCGCACCTACGAGCAGTACTTC
v_call: TRBV3-1; d_call: .; clone_size: few; j_call: TRBJ2-7; cdr3_aa: CASTDQGSHEQYF; cdr3_nt: TGTGCCAGCACAGATCAGGGATCCCACGAGCAGTACTTC
v_call: TRBV6-1; d_call: .; clone_size: .; j_call: TRBJ2-2; cdr3_aa: CASSERGGTGELFF; cdr3_nt: TGTGCCAGCAGTGAAAGGGGAGGAACCGGGGAGCTGTTTTTT
v_call: TRBV20-1; d_call: .; clone_size: .; j_call: TRBJ2-4; cdr3_aa: CSARGQGKNIQYF; cdr3_nt: TGCAGTGCTAGAGGTCAGGGGAAGAACATTCAGTACTTC
v_call: TRBV28; d_call: TRBD1; clone_size: many; j_call: TRBJ1-2; cdr3_aa: CASSVLTGSYGYTF; cdr3_nt: TGTGCCAGCAGTGTCCTGACAGGGAGCTATGGCTACACCTTC
v_call: TRBV6-2/TRBV6-3; d_call: .; clone_size: many; j_call: TRBJ1-1; cdr3_aa: CASTEDWGALNTEAFF; cdr3_nt: TGTGCCAGCACCGAAGATTGGGGGGCCCTAAACACTGAAGCTTTCTTT
v_call: TRBV2; d_call: .; clone_size: many; j_call: TRBJ2-1; cdr3_aa: CASSTGNEQFF; cdr3_nt: TGTGCCAGCAGTACTGGCAATGAGCAGTTCTTC
v_call: TRBV6-6; d_call: .; clone_size: .; j_call: TRBJ1-4; cdr3_aa: CASSYSRGLGNEKLFF; cdr3_nt: TGTGCCAGCAGTTACTCGAGAGGACTAGGGAATGAAAAACTGTTTTTT
v_call: TRBV5-1; d_call: TRBD2; clone_size: .; j_call: TRBJ2-5; cdr3_aa: CASSSPGTSGSRETQYF; cdr3_nt: TGCGCCAGCAGCTCTCCCGGGACTAGCGGGAGTAGGGAGACCCAGTACTTC
v_call: TRBV7-3; d_call: TRBD1; clone_size: .; j_call: TRBJ1-1; cdr3_aa: CASRQGAGNTEAFF; cdr3_nt: TGTGCCAGCAGACAGGGGGCCGGGAACACTGAAGCTTTCTTT
v_call: TRBV27; d_call: TRBD1; clone_size: many; j_call: TRBJ1-2; cdr3_aa: CASSLGQGHYGYTF; cdr3_nt: TGTGCCAGCAGTTTGGGACAGGGCCACTATGGCTACACCTTC
v_call: TRBV24-1; d_call: TRBD2; clone_size: few; j_call: TRBJ2-1; cdr3_aa: CATRRSGSPYNEQFF; cdr3_nt: TGTGCCACCAGGAGGAGCGGGAGTCCTTACAATGAGCAGTTCTTC
v_call: TRBV27; d_call: .; clone_size: many; j_call: TRBJ1-2; cdr3_aa: CASRIHRAGGYTF; cdr3_nt: TGTGCCAGCAGAATCCACAGGGCGGGTGGCTACACCTTC
v_call: TRBV12-5; d_call: TRBD1; clone_size: .; j_call: TRBJ2-2; cdr3_aa: CASVQGAGELFF; cdr3_nt: TGTGCTAGTGTTCAGGGGGCCGGGGAGCTGTTTTTT
v_call: TRBV24-1; d_call: .; clone_size: .; j_call: TRBJ2-1; cdr3_aa: CATSDLPGGEQFF; cdr3_nt: TGTGCCACCAGTGATTTGCCCGGCGGTGAGCAGTTCTTC
v_call: TRBV2; d_call: .; clone_size: few; j_call: TRBJ2-5; cdr3_aa: CASSRVQEAQYF; cdr3_nt: TGTGCCAGCAGTAGGGTCCAAGAGGCCCAGTACTTC
v_call: TRBV5-1; d_call: TRBD2; clone_size: .; j_call: TRBJ2-3; cdr3_aa: CASSSGLVADTDTQYF; cdr3_nt: TGCGCCAGCAGCTCCGGACTAGTCGCCGACACAGATACGCAGTATTTT
v_call: TRBV12-3/TRBV12-4; d_call: .; clone_size: many; j_call: TRBJ1-4; cdr3_aa: CASSLEATGLSEKLFF; cdr3_nt: TGTGCCAGCAGTTTAGAGGCCACCGGCCTTAGTGAAAAACTGTTTTTT
v_call: TRBV5-6; d_call: TRBD1; clone_size: few; j_call: TRBJ1-2; cdr3_aa: CASSRGTGDGYTF; cdr3_nt: TGTGCCAGCAGCCGTGGGACAGGGGATGGCTACACCTTC
v_call: TRBV28; d_call: TRBD1; clone_size: .; j_call: TRBJ2-3; cdr3_aa: CASSLRQGRTDTQYF; cdr3_nt: TGTGCCAGCAGTTTACGACAGGGGCGCACAGATACGCAGTATTTT
v_call: TRBV29-1; d_call: .; clone_size: many; j_call: TRBJ2-3; cdr3_aa: CSVDGGAGSTDTQYF; cdr3_nt: TGCAGCGTTGATGGCGGGGCGGGAAGCACAGATACGCAGTATTTT
v_call: TRBV7-8; d_call: .; clone_size: .; j_call: TRBJ1-4; cdr3_aa: CASSLVRGGLGLNEKLFF; cdr3_nt: TGTGCCAGCAGCTTAGTAAGGGGCGGATTGGGCCTTAATGAAAAACTGTTTTTT
v_call: TRBV20-1; d_call: .; clone_size: few; j_call: TRBJ2-3; cdr3_aa: CSARTAGPGDTQYF; cdr3_nt: TGCAGTGCTAGAACAGCGGGCCCCGGGGATACGCAGTATTTT
v_call: TRBV12-3/TRBV12-4; d_call: TRBD2; clone_size: .; j_call: TRBJ2-7; cdr3_aa: CASSYKREFYEQYF; cdr3_nt: TGTGCCAGCAGTTACAAGCGGGAGTTCTACGAGCAGTACTTC
v_call: TRBV28; d_call: .; clone_size: many; j_call: TRBJ1-5; cdr3_aa: CASFSSNQPQHF; cdr3_nt: TGTGCCAGCTTCTCTAGCAATCAGCCCCAGCATTTT
v_call: TRBV11-2; d_call: .; clone_size: few; j_call: TRBJ2-7; cdr3_aa: CASSLEGQFYEQYF; cdr3_nt: TGTGCCAGCAGCTTAGAAGGGCAGTTCTACGAGCAGTACTTC
v_call: TRBV6-1; d_call: .; clone_size: .; j_call: TRBJ2-6; cdr3_aa: CARGNQGANVLTF; cdr3_nt: TGTGCCAGGGGGAACCAGGGGGCCAACGTCCTGACTTTC
v_call: TRBV7-6; d_call: TRBD2; clone_size: .; j_call: TRBJ2-1; cdr3_aa: CASSLVALAGDGEQFF; cdr3_nt: TGTGCCAGCAGCTTAGTGGCACTAGCGGGAGACGGTGAGCAGTTCTTC
v_call: TRBV20-1; d_call: TRBD2; clone_size: .; j_call: TRBJ2-5; cdr3_aa: CSAATSGRPQETQYF; cdr3_nt: TGCAGTGCAGCAACTAGCGGGAGACCCCAAGAGACCCAGTACTTC
v_call: TRBV7-3; d_call: .; clone_size: many; j_call: TRBJ2-1; cdr3_aa: CASSPQDANNEQFF; cdr3_nt: TGTGCCAGCAGCCCCCAGGACGCCAACAATGAGCAGTTCTTC
v_call: TRBV7-8; d_call: .; clone_size: .; j_call: TRBJ2-2; cdr3_aa: CASSLGQPAGELFF; cdr3_nt: TGTGCCAGCAGCTTAGGACAGCCCGCCGGGGAGCTGTTTTTT
v_call: TRBV15; d_call: .; clone_size: many; j_call: TRBJ2-2; cdr3_aa: CATSGGAIPVTGELFF; cdr3_nt: TGTGCCACCAGCGGGGGAGCTATTCCCGTTACCGGGGAGCTGTTTTTT
v_call: TRBV20-1; d_call: TRBD1; clone_size: few; j_call: TRBJ2-7; cdr3_aa: CSARTGEILGREQYF; cdr3_nt: TGCAGTGCTAGGACAGGGGAGATACTTGGGAGGGAGCAGTACTTC
v_call: TRBV5-6; d_call: .; clone_size: few; j_call: TRBJ2-3; cdr3_aa: CASSLYSVTDTQYF; cdr3_nt: TGTGCCAGCAGCTTGTACAGTGTAACAGATACGCAGTATTTT
v_call: TRBV12-3/TRBV12-4; d_call: TRBD2; clone_size: many; j_call: TRBJ2-4; cdr3_aa: CASSLAGDLAKNIQYF; cdr3_nt: TGTGCCAGCAGTTTGGCGGGAGACCTAGCCAAAAACATTCAGTACTTC
v_call: TRBV2; d_call: TRBD1; clone_size: .; j_call: TRBJ1-2; cdr3_aa: CASTQTGRGYTF; cdr3_nt: TGTGCCAGCACCCAGACAGGGAGAGGCTACACCTTC
v_call: TRBV19; d_call: .; clone_size: .; j_call: TRBJ2-2; cdr3_aa: CASSIEGYTGELFF; cdr3_nt: TGTGCCAGTAGTATTGAGGGATACACCGGGGAGCTGTTTTTT
v_call: TRBV12-5; d_call: .; clone_size: .; j_call: TRBJ2-7; cdr3_aa: CASGLSAGLADSCEQYF; cdr3_nt: TGTGCTAGTGGTTTGTCCGCCGGTCTAGCAGACTCCTGCGAGCAGTACTTC
v_call: TRBV11-2; d_call: .; clone_size: many; j_call: TRBJ2-7; cdr3_aa: CASSLRQALTYEQYF; cdr3_nt: TGTGCCAGCAGCTTAAGGCAGGCCCTGACCTACGAGCAGTACTTC
v_call: TRBV3-1; d_call: .; clone_size: few; j_call: TRBJ2-7; cdr3_aa: CASSRLSGTPYDEQYF; cdr3_nt: TGTGCCAGCAGCCGTCTCTCGGGGACACCGTACGACGAGCAGTACTTC
v_call: TRBV7-9; d_call: .; clone_size: few; j_call: TRBJ2-3; cdr3_aa: CASSLYSPGPSAMSTDTQYF; cdr3_nt: TGTGCCAGCAGCTTATATTCCCCTGGGCCTAGCGCTATGAGCACAGATACGCAGTATTTT
v_call: TRBV3-1; d_call: .; clone_size: .; j_call: TRBJ2-5; cdr3_aa: CASSQDLASETQYF; cdr3_nt: TGTGCCAGCAGCCAAGACCTAGCGAGCGAGACCCAGTACTTC
v_call: TRBV19; d_call: .; clone_size: few; j_call: TRBJ1-4; cdr3_aa: CASRGLTGEKLFF; cdr3_nt: TGTGCCAGTAGGGGGCTGACTGGTGAAAAACTGTTTTTT
v_call: TRBV7-2; d_call: TRBD1; clone_size: many; j_call: TRBJ2-3; cdr3_aa: CASSLAWPGGLDTQYF; cdr3_nt: TGTGCCAGCAGCTTAGCGTGGCCAGGGGGCTTAGATACGCAGTATTTT
v_call: TRBV7-2; d_call: TRBD1; clone_size: many; j_call: TRBJ2-5; cdr3_aa: CASSSGQGTETQYF; cdr3_nt: TGTGCCAGCAGCTCCGGACAGGGTACAGAGACCCAGTACTTC
v_call: TRBV7-8; d_call: .; clone_size: many; j_call: TRBJ2-7; cdr3_aa: CASSLDMRRSLSYEQYF; cdr3_nt: TGTGCCAGCAGCTTGGACATGAGGCGGTCCCTAAGCTACGAGCAGTACTTC
v_call: TRBV12-3/TRBV12-4; d_call: TRBD2; clone_size: many; j_call: TRBJ2-7; cdr3_aa: CASSLSGRYEQYF; cdr3_nt: TGTGCCAGCAGTTTGAGCGGGAGGTACGAGCAGTACTTC